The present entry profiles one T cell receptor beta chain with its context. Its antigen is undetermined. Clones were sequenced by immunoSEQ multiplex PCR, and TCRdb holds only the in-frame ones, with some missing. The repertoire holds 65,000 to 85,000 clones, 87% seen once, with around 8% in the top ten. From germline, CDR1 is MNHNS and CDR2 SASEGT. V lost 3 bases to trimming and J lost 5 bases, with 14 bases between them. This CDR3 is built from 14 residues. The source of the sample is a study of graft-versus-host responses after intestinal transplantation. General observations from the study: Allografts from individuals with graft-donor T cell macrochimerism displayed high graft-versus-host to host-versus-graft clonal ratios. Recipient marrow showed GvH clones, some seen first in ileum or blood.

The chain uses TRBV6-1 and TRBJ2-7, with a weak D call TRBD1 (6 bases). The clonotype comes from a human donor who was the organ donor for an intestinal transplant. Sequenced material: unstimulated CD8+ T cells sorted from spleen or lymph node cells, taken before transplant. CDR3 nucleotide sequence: TGTGCCAGCAGTGACTGGCAGGGGATAAACGAGCAGTACTTC. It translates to CASSDWQGINEQYF.